These T cell receptor beta chains were read from a single sample in a study of preoperative IRX-2 immunotherapy in early breast cancer. Method: immunoSEQ multiplex PCR; TCRdb's copy keeps in-frame clones and lacks some. The sample consists of tens of thousands of clones, roughly four fifths of them appearing once. Sequenced here: lymph node tissue, sampled after IRX-2 immunotherapy. The origin of the receptors is a human donor with breast cancer. The CDR3 runs from the conserved cysteine through the conserved F or W. Fields, in order: J gene, D gene, V gene, clone size, CDR3 DNA, CDR3 protein. A D gene is named only where the DNA matches it firmly. Clone size, where shown, is once, few, many, or a class for clones that have expanded.

J gene: TRBJ1-1; D gene: -; V gene: TRBV7-8; clone size: -; CDR3 DNA: TGTGCCAGCAGCCCCCGGGACAAGAACACTGAAGCTTTCTTT; CDR3 protein: CASSPRDKNTEAFF
J gene: TRBJ1-5; D gene: -; V gene: TRBV11-3; clone size: few; CDR3 DNA: TGTGCCAGCAGTAGCGGGTCGAGAAATAGCAATCAGCCCCAGCATTTT; CDR3 protein: CASSSGSRNSNQPQHF
J gene: TRBJ2-3; D gene: TRBD2; V gene: TRBV7-1; clone size: -; CDR3 DNA: TGTGCCAGCAGGGGGAGGGTCCTTACGCGCTATAGCACAGATACGCAGTATTTT; CDR3 protein: CASRGRVLTRYSTDTQYF
J gene: TRBJ1-1; D gene: -; V gene: TRBV18; clone size: -; CDR3 DNA: TGTGCCAGCCTTCCTGGGGACATGAACACTGAAGCTTTCTTT; CDR3 protein: CASLPGDMNTEAFF
J gene: TRBJ1-1; D gene: -; V gene: TRBV6-8; clone size: -; CDR3 DNA: TGTGCCAGCAGTTGGAGGTCCGGAGGGAACACTGAAGCTTTCTTT; CDR3 protein: CASSWRSGGNTEAFF
J gene: TRBJ2-2; D gene: -; V gene: TRBV11-3; clone size: -; CDR3 DNA: TGTGCCAGCAGCTTATCTAGCACTAACACCGGGGAGCTGTTTTTT; CDR3 protein: CASSLSSTNTGELFF
J gene: TRBJ2-7; D gene: TRBD2; V gene: TRBV6-8; clone size: -; CDR3 DNA: TGTGCCATCAGTGTGGGTAGCGGGAGAAGTTACGAGCAGTACTTC; CDR3 protein: CAISVGSGRSYEQYF
J gene: TRBJ2-3; D gene: TRBD2; V gene: TRBV7-1; clone size: -; CDR3 DNA: TGTGCCAGCAGCCCTGGACTAGCGGGATTTCCGAGCACAGATACGCAGTATTTT; CDR3 protein: CASSPGLAGFPSTDTQYF
J gene: TRBJ2-7; D gene: -; V gene: TRBV11-3; clone size: -; CDR3 DNA: TGTGCCAGCAGCTTGGGGCCGAGCTCCTACGAGCAGTACTTC; CDR3 protein: CASSLGPSSYEQYF
J gene: TRBJ1-4; D gene: -; V gene: TRBV10-3; clone size: -; CDR3 DNA: TGTGCCATCAGTGAGTCATGGGAAAAACTGTTTTTT; CDR3 protein: CAISESWEKLFF
J gene: TRBJ1-4; D gene: -; V gene: TRBV15; clone size: few; CDR3 DNA: TGTGCCACCAGCAGCATTACCGGGACAAGGGGTAGTAGATTGTTTTTT; CDR3 protein: CATSSITGTRGSRLFF
J gene: TRBJ2-3; D gene: -; V gene: TRBV5-1; clone size: -; CDR3 DNA: TGCGCCAGCAGCTTGGGAAGCGGGAGCACAGATACGCAGTATTTT; CDR3 protein: CASSLGSGSTDTQYF
J gene: TRBJ2-6; D gene: TRBD1; V gene: TRBV5-1; clone size: -; CDR3 DNA: TGCGCCAGCAGCCGGGGACAGAACTCTGGGGCCAACGTCCTGACTTTC; CDR3 protein: CASSRGQNSGANVLTF
J gene: TRBJ1-1; D gene: -; V gene: TRBV29-1; clone size: -; CDR3 DNA: TGCAGCGTTGAAAAGGGGTTTGGCACTGAAGCTTTCTTT; CDR3 protein: CSVEKGFGTEAFF
J gene: TRBJ1-5; D gene: TRBD1; V gene: TRBV6-8; clone size: -; CDR3 DNA: TGTGCCAGCAGTTACGCACGGGACAGGAGTAGCAATCAGCCCCAGCATTTT; CDR3 protein: CASSYARDRSSNQPQHF
J gene: TRBJ2-6; D gene: -; V gene: TRBV6-8; clone size: -; CDR3 DNA: TGTGCCAGCACCTTTCCAAAGACTGGAGGGGCCAACGTCCTGACTTTC; CDR3 protein: CASTFPKTGGANVLTF
J gene: TRBJ2-7; D gene: -; V gene: TRBV6-8; clone size: -; CDR3 DNA: TGTGCCAGCAGCGACGGGGGTATTTACGAGCAGTACTTC; CDR3 protein: CASSDGGIYEQYF